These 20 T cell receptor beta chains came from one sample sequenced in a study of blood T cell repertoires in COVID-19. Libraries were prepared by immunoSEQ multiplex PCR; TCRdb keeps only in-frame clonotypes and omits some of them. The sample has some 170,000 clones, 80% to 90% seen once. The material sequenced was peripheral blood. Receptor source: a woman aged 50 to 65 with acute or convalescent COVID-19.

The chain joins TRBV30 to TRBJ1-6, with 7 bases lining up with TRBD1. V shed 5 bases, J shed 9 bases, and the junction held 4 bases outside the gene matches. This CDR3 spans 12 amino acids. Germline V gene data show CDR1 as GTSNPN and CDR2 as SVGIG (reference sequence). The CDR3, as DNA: TGTGCCTGGGGGGGACAGTTTTCACCCCTCCACTTT. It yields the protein CAWGGQFSPLHF.

CDR3 in amino acids: CASSHDSLDYTF. The CDR3, as DNA: TGTGCCAGCTCACACGACAGCCTGGACTACACCTTC. The chain combines TRBV18 with TRBJ1-2; maybe TRBD1 (5 bases). There are 12 residues in the CDR3. Germline CDR1 KGHSH, CDR2 LQKENI. Deletions cut 4 bases from V and 10 bases from J, with 13 bases between.

The CDR3: CASSPTTGYEQYF. CDR3 DNA sequence: TGTGCCAGCTCACCGACGACAGGCTACGAGCAGTACTTC. The chain couples TRBV18 to TRBJ2-7; TRBD1 is a possible D gene (6 bases). Germline assignment: CDR1 KGHSH and CDR2 LQKENI. Deletions cut 3 bases from V and 3 bases from J, with 9 bases between. The CDR3 loop spans 13 amino acids. Looking up the rest from reference TRBV18 and TRBJ2-7 gives the full variable domain: NAGVMQNPRHLVRRRGQEARLRCSPMKGHSHVYWYRQLPEEGLKFMVYLQKENIIDESGMPKERFSAEFPKEGPSILRIQQVVRGDSAAYFCASSPTTGYEQYFGPGTRLTVT.

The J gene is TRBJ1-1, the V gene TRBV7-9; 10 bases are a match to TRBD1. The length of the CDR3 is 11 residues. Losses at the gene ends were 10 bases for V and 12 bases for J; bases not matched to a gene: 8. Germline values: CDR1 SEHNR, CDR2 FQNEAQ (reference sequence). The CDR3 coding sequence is TGTGCCACCGGGACAGGGGAATATCCTTTCTTT. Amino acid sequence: CATGTGEYPFF.

This CDR3 reads CASSKGLAGVGDTQYF. The CDR3 DNA follows: TGTGCCAGCAGCAAGGGACTAGCGGGGGTAGGAGATACGCAGTATTTT. The chain is built from TRBV5-6 and TRBJ2-3; 14 positions agree with TRBD2. The germline V gene encodes CDR1 SGHDT and CDR2 YYEEEE. There are 16 residues in the CDR3. V shed 4 bases and J 5 bases; nucleotides not matched to a gene: 6.

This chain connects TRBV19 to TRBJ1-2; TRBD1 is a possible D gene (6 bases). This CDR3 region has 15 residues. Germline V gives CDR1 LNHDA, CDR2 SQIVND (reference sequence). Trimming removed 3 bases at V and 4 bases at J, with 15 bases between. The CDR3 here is CASSITSGTPYGYTF. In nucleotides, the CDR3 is TGTGCCAGTAGTATCACCTCCGGGACACCCTATGGCTACACCTTC.

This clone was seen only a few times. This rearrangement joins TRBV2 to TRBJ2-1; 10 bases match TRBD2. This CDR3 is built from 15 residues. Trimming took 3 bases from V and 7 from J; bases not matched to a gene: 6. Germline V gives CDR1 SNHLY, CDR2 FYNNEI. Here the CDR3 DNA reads TGTGCCAGCAGTGATCTAGCGGGGGCTGGGAATGAGCAGTTCTTC. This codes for CASSDLAGAGNEQFF.

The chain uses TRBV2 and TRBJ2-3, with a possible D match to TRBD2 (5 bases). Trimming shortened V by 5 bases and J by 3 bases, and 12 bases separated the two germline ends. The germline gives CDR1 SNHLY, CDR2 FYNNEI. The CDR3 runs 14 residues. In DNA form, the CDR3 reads TGTGCCAGCAGTTTTTGGGAGTTTACAGATACGCAGTATTTT. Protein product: CASSFWEFTDTQYF.

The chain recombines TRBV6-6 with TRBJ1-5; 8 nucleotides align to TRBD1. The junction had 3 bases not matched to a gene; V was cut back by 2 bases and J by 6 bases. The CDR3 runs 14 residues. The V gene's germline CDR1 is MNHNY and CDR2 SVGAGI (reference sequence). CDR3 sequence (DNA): TGTGCCAGCAGTTACACAGGGGGAATTCAGCCCCAGCATTTT. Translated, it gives CASSYTGGIQPQHF.

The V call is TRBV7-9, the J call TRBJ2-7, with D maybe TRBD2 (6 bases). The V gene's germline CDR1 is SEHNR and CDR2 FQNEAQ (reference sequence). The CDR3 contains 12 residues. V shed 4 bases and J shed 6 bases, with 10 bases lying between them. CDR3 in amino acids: CASSSSSVEQYF. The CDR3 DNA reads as TGTGCCAGCAGCTCGTCTAGCGTCGAGCAGTACTTC.

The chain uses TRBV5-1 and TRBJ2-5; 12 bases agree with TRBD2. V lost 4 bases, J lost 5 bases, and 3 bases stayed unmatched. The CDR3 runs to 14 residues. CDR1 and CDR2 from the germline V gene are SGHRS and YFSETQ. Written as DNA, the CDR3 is TGCGCCAGCAGCGGGGGGACTAGCGGGGAGACCCAGTACTTC. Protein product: CASSGGTSGETQYF.

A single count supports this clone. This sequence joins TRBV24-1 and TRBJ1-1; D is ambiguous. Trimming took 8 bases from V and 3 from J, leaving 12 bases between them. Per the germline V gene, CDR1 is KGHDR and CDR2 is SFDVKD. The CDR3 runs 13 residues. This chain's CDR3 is CATMADSDTEAFF. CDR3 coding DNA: TGTGCCACCATGGCAGATTCAGACACTGAAGCTTTCTTT.

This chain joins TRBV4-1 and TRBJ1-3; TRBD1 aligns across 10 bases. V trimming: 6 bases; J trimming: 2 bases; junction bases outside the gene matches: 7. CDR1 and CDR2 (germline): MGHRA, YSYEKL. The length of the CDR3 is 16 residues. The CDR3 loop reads CASSSQDRGPGNTIYF. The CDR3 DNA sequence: TGCGCCAGCAGTTCACAAGACAGGGGGCCTGGAAACACCATATATTTT.

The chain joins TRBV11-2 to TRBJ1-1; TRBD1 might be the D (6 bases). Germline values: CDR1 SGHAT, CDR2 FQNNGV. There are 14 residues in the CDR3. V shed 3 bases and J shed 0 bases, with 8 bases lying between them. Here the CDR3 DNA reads TGTGCCAGCAGCTTTGAGGGGGTGAACACTGAAGCTTTCTTT. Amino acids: CASSFEGVNTEAFF.

CDR3 amino acids: CASSSRGVEGYTF. In DNA form, the CDR3 reads TGTGCCAGCAGTTCCAGGGGAGTAGAAGGCTACACCTTC. V usage is TRBV6-5 and J usage is TRBJ1-2; a possible D gene is TRBD1 (6 bases). The CDR3 extends over 13 amino acids. Germline CDR1 reads MNHEY; CDR2 reads SVGAGI. The V end was cut by 4 bases, the J end by 8 bases, with 14 bases between.

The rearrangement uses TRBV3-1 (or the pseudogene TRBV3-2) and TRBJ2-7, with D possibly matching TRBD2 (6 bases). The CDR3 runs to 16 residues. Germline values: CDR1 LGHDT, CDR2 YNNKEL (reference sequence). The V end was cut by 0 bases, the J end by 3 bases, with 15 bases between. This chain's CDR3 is CASSQEGTGDGYEQYF. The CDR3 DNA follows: TGTGCCAGCAGCCAAGAGGGAACGGGGGACGGCTACGAGCAGTACTTC.

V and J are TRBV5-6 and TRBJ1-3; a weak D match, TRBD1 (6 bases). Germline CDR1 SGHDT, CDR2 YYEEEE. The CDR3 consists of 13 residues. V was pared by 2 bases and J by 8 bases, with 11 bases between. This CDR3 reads CASSFYRAHTIYF. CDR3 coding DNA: TGTGCCAGCAGCTTTTACAGGGCGCACACCATATATTTT.

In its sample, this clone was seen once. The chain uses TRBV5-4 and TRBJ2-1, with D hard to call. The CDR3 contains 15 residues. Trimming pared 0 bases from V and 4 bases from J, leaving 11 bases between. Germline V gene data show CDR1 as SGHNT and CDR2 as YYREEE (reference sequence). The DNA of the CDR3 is TGTGCCAGCAGCTTGGCGACTCTGCCTTACAATGAGCAGTTCTTC. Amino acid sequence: CASSLATLPYNEQFF.

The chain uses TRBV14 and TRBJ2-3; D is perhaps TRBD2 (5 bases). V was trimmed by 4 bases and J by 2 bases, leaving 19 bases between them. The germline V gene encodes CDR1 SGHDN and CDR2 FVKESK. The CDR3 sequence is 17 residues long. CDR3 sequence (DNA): TGTGCCAGCAGCCTTTCCGTCGGGATCCCGTTCACAGATACGCAGTATTTT. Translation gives CASSLSVGIPFTDTQYF.

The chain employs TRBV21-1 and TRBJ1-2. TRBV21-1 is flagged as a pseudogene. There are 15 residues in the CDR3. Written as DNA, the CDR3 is TGTGCCACCTATGTCCAATGGCGGCAGAACTATGGCTACACCTTC. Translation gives CATYVQWRQNYGYTF.